Listed below are T cell receptor beta chains from one sample, sequenced in a study of shared clonotypes between healthy human individuals. The repertoire was sequenced with immunoSEQ multiplex PCR; TCRdb's copy has only in-frame clones and lacks some. The sample has about 2.3 million clones; 92% are singletons. Sequencing input: naive CD4+ T cells from PBMCs. The receptor set was obtained from a man younger than 30 in good health. Some clones in this sample may be carry-over from other donors' samples. Each CDR3 is given with its conserved first and last residue. The D gene is left open where the match is weak. The listing skips clone size in some rows; elsewhere it reads once, few, many or a size class.

D: -; V: TRBV6-1; J: TRBJ2-1; size: -; CDR3: CASSGRGGEQFF; DNA: TGTGCCAGCAGTGGGAGAGGGGGTGAGCAGTTCTTC
D: -; V: TRBV7-8; J: TRBJ1-1; size: -; CDR3: CASSLVRGGAAFF; DNA: TGTGCCAGCAGCTTAGTTAGGGGAGGTGCAGCTTTCTTT
D: -; V: TRBV19; J: TRBJ2-2; size: -; CDR3: CASSPSRDPANTGELFF; DNA: TGTGCCAGTAGCCCTTCCCGGGACCCCGCGAACACCGGGGAGCTGTTTTTT
D: -; V: TRBV5-6; J: TRBJ2-4; size: -; CDR3: CASSLGEAKNIQYF; DNA: TGTGCCAGCAGCCTGGGGGAAGCCAAAAACATTCAGTACTTC
D: TRBD2; V: TRBV28; J: TRBJ2-1; size: -; CDR3: CASSTNGAGGGDNEQFF; DNA: TGTGCCAGCAGTACCAACGGGGCGGGAGGGGGAGACAATGAGCAGTTCTTC
D: -; V: TRBV7-9; J: TRBJ2-2; size: -; CDR3: CASSLWQGGTGELFF; DNA: TGTGCCAGCAGCTTATGGCAGGGGGGCACCGGGGAGCTGTTTTTT
D: -; V: TRBV6-6; J: TRBJ1-2; size: -; CDR3: CASSYPENYGYTF; DNA: TGTGCCAGCAGTTACCCGGAAAACTATGGCTACACCTTC
D: TRBD1; V: TRBV5-1; J: TRBJ1-2; size: -; CDR3: CASSLSPGGQDYGYTF; DNA: TGCGCCAGCAGCTTGAGCCCTGGGGGACAGGACTATGGCTACACCTTC
D: -; V: TRBV7-3; J: TRBJ2-1; size: -; CDR3: CASSAIKTGGAIFNEQFF; DNA: TGTGCCAGCAGCGCGATCAAGACCGGAGGAGCAATTTTCAATGAGCAGTTCTTC
D: -; V: TRBV11-2; J: TRBJ2-3; size: -; CDR3: CASSSLVGGTDTQYF; DNA: TGTGCCAGCAGCTCTCTTGTGGGGGGAACAGATACGCAGTATTTT
D: TRBD1; V: TRBV7-2; J: TRBJ1-2; size: -; CDR3: CASSLETGADYGYTF; DNA: TGTGCCAGCAGCTTAGAAACAGGGGCAGACTATGGCTACACCTTC
D: -; V: TRBV9; J: TRBJ1-1; size: few; CDR3: CASSSTGGNTEAFF; DNA: TGTGCCAGCAGCTCTACTGGGGGGAACACTGAAGCTTTCTTT
D: TRBD1; V: TRBV5-1; J: TRBJ1-3; size: -; CDR3: CASSPGTAGNTIYF; DNA: TGCGCCAGCAGTCCCGGGACAGCTGGAAACACCATATATTTT
D: -; V: TRBV4-1; J: TRBJ1-1; size: once; CDR3: CASSQARRNTEAFF; DNA: TGCGCCAGCAGCCAAGCTCGCAGGAACACTGAAGCTTTCTTT
D: TRBD2; V: TRBV7-9; J: TRBJ2-5; size: -; CDR3: CASSLVAGKETQYF; DNA: TGTGCCAGCAGCTTAGTAGCGGGGAAAGAGACCCAGTACTTC
D: -; V: TRBV5-1; J: TRBJ2-2; size: -; CDR3: CASSWTVNTGELFF; DNA: TGCGCCAGCAGCTGGACAGTGAACACCGGGGAGCTGTTTTTT
D: -; V: TRBV28; J: TRBJ2-1; size: -; CDR3: CASSLDRYNEQFF; DNA: TGTGCCAGCAGCCTCGACAGGTACAATGAGCAGTTCTTC
D: TRBD2; V: TRBV10-3; J: TRBJ2-1; size: -; CDR3: CAISPGTSGGSYNEQFF; DNA: TGTGCCATCAGTCCCGGGACTAGCGGCGGATCCTACAATGAGCAGTTCTTC
D: TRBD1; V: TRBV4-1; J: TRBJ1-1; size: -; CDR3: CASSRTYTGQPPEAFF; DNA: TGCGCCAGCAGCCGAACCTACACGGGACAGCCACCTGAAGCTTTCTTT
D: -; V: TRBV7-2; J: TRBJ2-3; size: once; CDR3: CASSPEWDSDTQYF; DNA: TGTGCCAGCAGTCCGGAGTGGGACTCAGATACGCAGTATTTT
D: TRBD1; V: TRBV28; J: TRBJ1-5; size: once; CDR3: CASSFRQGNQPQHF; DNA: TGTGCCAGCAGTTTTAGACAGGGTAATCAGCCCCAGCATTTT
D: -; V: TRBV11-1; J: TRBJ2-5; size: -; CDR3: CASSPGNTETQYF; DNA: TGTGCCAGCAGCCCTGGAAACACGGAGACCCAGTACTTC
D: -; V: TRBV14; J: TRBJ1-1; size: once; CDR3: CASSQDRPPLGAFF; DNA: TGTGCCAGCAGCCAAGATCGACCCCCGCTGGGAGCTTTCTTT
D: TRBD2; V: TRBV9; J: TRBJ2-2; size: -; CDR3: CASSGTSANTGELFF; DNA: TGTGCCAGCAGTGGGACTAGCGCGAACACCGGGGAGCTGTTTTTT
D: -; V: TRBV2; J: TRBJ1-1; size: few; CDR3: CASSVEGLNTEAFF; DNA: TGTGCCAGCAGTGTGGAGGGCCTGAACACTGAAGCTTTCTTT
D: -; V: TRBV2; J: TRBJ2-1; size: -; CDR3: CASRWTGWNEQFF; DNA: TGTGCCAGCAGGTGGACGGGATGGAATGAGCAGTTCTTC
D: -; V: TRBV21-1; J: TRBJ1-5; size: once; CDR3: CASSKGRVGQPQHF; DNA: TGTGCCAGCAGCAAAGGCCGGGTTGGTCAGCCCCAGCATTTT
D: TRBD2; V: TRBV7-9; J: TRBJ2-3; size: -; CDR3: CASSLVPGGSTDTQYF; DNA: TGTGCCAGCAGCTTAGTGCCGGGAGGCAGCACAGATACGCAGTATTTT
D: -; V: TRBV5-8; J: TRBJ2-3; size: -; CDR3: CASSLRYLTDTQYF; DNA: TGTGCCAGCAGCTTGAGATACCTCACAGATACGCAGTATTTT
D: -; V: TRBV7-9; J: TRBJ2-7; size: -; CDR3: CASSHRDGYEQYF; DNA: TGTGCCAGCAGCCACCGGGACGGGTACGAGCAGTACTTC
D: -; V: TRBV21-1; J: TRBJ2-5; size: -; CDR3: CASSKVGPGGRETQYF; DNA: TGTGCCAGCAGCAAAGTGGGGCCAGGGGGCAGGGAGACCCAGTACTTC
D: -; V: TRBV7-2; J: TRBJ1-1; size: -; CDR3: CASSPTQKRNTEAFF; DNA: TGTGCCAGCAGCCCAACCCAAAAACGGAACACTGAAGCTTTCTTT
D: -; V: TRBV29-1; J: TRBJ1-1; size: -; CDR3: CSVDRGRVGGGNTEAFF; DNA: TGCAGCGTTGATCGAGGAAGAGTCGGGGGGGGGAACACTGAAGCTTTCTTT
D: TRBD1; V: TRBV6-5; J: TRBJ1-2; size: -; CDR3: CASSYGDRYGYTF; DNA: TGTGCCAGCAGTTACGGGGACAGATATGGCTACACCTTC
D: -; V: TRBV27; J: TRBJ1-5; size: -; CDR3: CASRGGASWNQPQHF; DNA: TGTGCCAGCAGAGGTGGGGCATCCTGGAATCAGCCCCAGCATTTT
D: -; V: TRBV28; J: TRBJ2-3; size: -; CDR3: CASSSTRGTDTQYF; DNA: TGTGCCAGCAGTTCTACCAGGGGCACAGATACGCAGTATTTT
D: TRBD1; V: TRBV18; J: TRBJ1-1; size: few; CDR3: CASSTSTGMNTEAFF; DNA: TGTGCCAGCTCAACATCGACAGGGATGAACACTGAAGCTTTCTTT
D: -; V: TRBV18; J: TRBJ1-1; size: -; CDR3: CASSPSGSQNTEAFF; DNA: TGTGCCAGCTCACCATCCGGTTCTCAGAACACTGAAGCTTTCTTT
D: -; V: TRBV5-1; J: TRBJ1-2; size: -; CDR3: CASSLDRVESYGYTF; DNA: TGCGCCAGCAGCTTGGACAGGGTGGAGTCCTATGGCTACACCTTC
D: -; V: TRBV6-1; J: TRBJ2-7; size: -; CDR3: CASERSYEQYF; DNA: TGTGCCAGCGAGCGGAGCTACGAGCAGTACTTC
D: -; V: TRBV7-2; J: TRBJ1-4; size: -; CDR3: CASSLWQQGNEKLFF; DNA: TGTGCCAGCAGCTTATGGCAACAGGGCAATGAAAAACTGTTTTTT
D: TRBD2; V: TRBV28; J: TRBJ2-1; size: -; CDR3: CASSLWRLAGDYYNEQFF; DNA: TGTGCCAGCAGTTTATGGCGACTAGCGGGGGACTACTACAATGAGCAGTTCTTC
D: TRBD1; V: TRBV5-1; J: TRBJ2-2; size: once; CDR3: CASSSAGQGNTGELFF; DNA: TGCGCCAGCAGCTCGGCGGGACAGGGTAACACCGGGGAGCTGTTTTTT